The T cell receptor beta chain under discussion was sequenced for a study of CD8 T cells in ankylosing spondylitis. Study-wide results and limits: A motif in TCR beta, a set of roughly eight highly homologous variants, appeared characteristic of ankylosing spondylitis blood. It was reported that disease-linked clones were significantly enriched in matched ankylosing spondylitis synovial fluid.

Quantitative 5'-RACE was performed with molecular barcodes, and it yielded the TCR beta libraries. One entry per CDR3 protein, called by TCRdb with MiXCR from the 5' RACE reads. The data show approximately 440,000 distinct CDR3 sequences, with about a sixth seen just once and 0.85% to 1.3% held by the top ten. The CDR3 is 15 amino acids. V shed 2 bases and J shed 3 bases, with 13 bases lying between them. Per the germline V gene, CDR1 is DFQATT and CDR2 is SNEGSKA (reference sequence). Ten or more counts support this clonotype. The antigen remains undetermined. This chain joins TRBV20-1 and TRBJ1-4; unclear D gene. This receptor was taken from a male donor with ankylosing spondylitis. Sequenced sample: blood, either unsorted or a sorted T cell fraction (not recorded which). The CDR3 DNA reads TGCAGTGCTAGACACAGACCTGCGGCTAATGAAAAACTGTTTTTT. As protein: CSARHRPAANEKLFF.